This TCR beta chain emerged from a study of identical twins. Study results and limitations: Zero-insertion analyses might be partly confounded by invariant T cells like MAIT and iNKT. Fewer insertions characterized abundant cord blood beta clonotypes, whereas memory repertoires showed none.

The CDR3 runs 13 residues. Per germline, CDR1 SGHRS and CDR2 YFSETQ. Trimming took 0 bases from V and 6 from J, leaving 9 bases between them. This clonotype occurred many times. Its antigen is not identified. Template switching created a universal primer site, and the cDNA included unique molecular identifiers. Using its own MiXCR run on the 5' RACE reads, TCRdb lists one record per CDR3 protein. Of approximately 490,000 distinct CDR3 sequences in the sample, 20% to 25% were seen once. The data also belong to a second study, concerning yellow fever vaccine responses in identical twins.

This clonotype was obtained from a woman aged 18-29 years in good health. The rearrangement uses TRBV5-1 and TRBJ1-1; D not certain. The sample taken for sequencing was CD4+ T cells sorted from blood. The CDR3 DNA reads as TGCGCCAGCAGCTTGGGGTTCGCTTCTGAAGCTTTCTTT. Protein product: CASSLGFASEAFF. Variable domain in full (rest from reference TRBV5-1 and TRBJ1-1): KAGVTQTPRYLIKTRGQQVTLSCSPISGHRSVSWYQQTPGQGLQFLFEYFSETQRNKGNFPGRFSGRQFSNSRSEMNVSTLELGDSALYLCASSLGFASEAFFGQGTRLTVV.